This section outlines one TCR beta chain sequence together with its context. Its antigen is unidentified. The data are from a study of human T cells and chemical hapten exposure. Whole-study findings and limits: Clustering by CDR3 similarity yielded significantly more large clusters from expanded TCRs than controls.

The germline V gene encodes CDR1 SGHAT and CDR2 FQNNGV. The CDR3 loop spans 16 amino acids. Trimming pared 4 bases from V and 0 bases from J, leaving 14 bases between. The time point denotes: pre-sensitization, week 0. Treatment given: therapeutic diphenylcyclopropenone sensitization with weekly scalp DPC. TCRdb reprocessed the RACE reads with MiXCR, giving one entry per CDR3 protein. The sample holds fewer than 350,000 distinct CDR3 sequences, approximately 7.5% seen once. The source of this sequence is a man between 18 and 29 years old with alopecia areata. Some clones in this sample may be carry-over from other donors' samples. The chain links TRBV11-2 to TRBJ2-3; D might be TRBD1 (5 bases). The sequenced sample was whole blood, obtained in connection with sensitization to the hapten diphenylcyclopropenone (DPC). The CDR3 DNA reads as TGTGCCAGCAGCTCCCGGACACGTTTTAGCACAGATACGCAGTATTTT. Its translation is CASSSRTRFSTDTQYF.